The 14 T cell receptor beta chains given below trace back to one sample, sequenced in a study of identical twins. TCRdb independently ran MiXCR on the 5' RACE reads; one entry per CDR3 protein. Of hundreds of thousands of distinct CDR3 sequences in the sample, around 8.6% were seen once. The same specimen was also included in a second study, on yellow fever vaccine responses in identical twins.

The sequenced sample consisted of PBMCs. These TCRs come from a woman between 18 and 29 years old in good health.

This clonotype was recorded at least ten times. V is TRBV5-5 and J is TRBJ2-7; D uncertain. Trimming removed 4 bases at V and 2 bases at J, with 10 bases between. The length of the CDR3 is 13 residues. Per germline, CDR1 SGHKS and CDR2 YYEKEE (reference sequence). The CDR3 sequence: CASSDDGTYEQYF. The CDR3 nucleotides read TGTGCCAGCAGCGATGACGGAACCTACGAGCAGTACTTC.

Ten or more counts support this clonotype. The chain combines TRBV24-1 with TRBJ2-3; no clear D. CDR1 KGHDR and CDR2 SFDVKD come from the germline V gene. Trimming removed 8 bases at V and 2 bases at J, with 10 bases between. The CDR3 runs to 13 residues. The CDR3 DNA follows: TGTGCCACCAACTCGCCTGACACAGATACGCAGTATTTT. Translated: CATNSPDTDTQYF.

The chain couples TRBV2 to TRBJ2-7; a weak D match, TRBD2 (6 bases). The V end lost 7 bases, the J end lost 3 bases, and 25 bases lay between the germline ends. Germline V gene lookup returns CDR1 SNHLY and CDR2 FYNNEI. This CDR3 is 17 amino acids long. For the CDR3, the DNA is TGTGCCAGCAATTTGAGGACTTCGGGAGCCTCATACTACGAGCAGTACTTC. It translates to CASNLRTSGASYYEQYF.

This clonotype was detected ten times or more. The CDR3 region is CASSIDRDRDYEQYF. CDR3 nucleotides: TGCGCCAGCAGCATTGACCGGGACAGGGACTACGAGCAGTACTTC. V is TRBV5-1 and J is TRBJ2-7; 9 positions agree with TRBD1. Germline-derived CDR1 and CDR2 are SGHRS and YFSETQ. V was pared by 4 bases and J by 3 bases, with 8 bases of the junction left unmatched. CDR3 length equals 15 residues.

This clonotype was picked up a small number of times. J is TRBJ2-7 and V is TRBV6-1; D ambiguous. Germline CDR1 MNHNS, CDR2 SASEGT. Between the trimmed V and J ends, which lost 1 base and 6 bases, there was a span of 7 bases. The CDR3 has 12 residues. The chain's CDR3 is CASSEGFREQYF. The CDR3 DNA sequence: TGTGCCAGCAGTGAAGGGTTTCGCGAGCAGTACTTC.

This clonotype was observed a few times. The chain couples TRBV7-8 to TRBJ2-7, with no clear D. CDR3 length equals 16 residues. Germline loops: CDR1 SGHVS, CDR2 FQNEAQ. Trimming pared 5 bases from V and 0 bases from J, leaving 17 bases between. The CDR3 sequence: CASSPRLSESSYEQYF. CDR3 nucleotides: TGTGCCAGCAGCCCTCGGTTATCGGAAAGCTCCTACGAGCAGTACTTC.

This clonotype appeared once. This chain links TRBV7-2 with TRBJ2-7, with D unresolved. This CDR3 is 15 amino acids long. Germline V gene sequence: CDR1 SGHTA, CDR2 FQGNSA. Trimming stripped 5 bases from V and 4 bases from J, with 18 bases between. The CDR3 region is CASSPRPSHDYEQYF. CDR3 coding DNA: TGTGCCAGCAGCCCCCGACCTTCACACGATTACGAGCAGTACTTC.

J is TRBJ2-5 and V is TRBV7-9; 8 bases align to TRBD1. Germline loops: CDR1 SEHNR, CDR2 FQNEAQ (reference sequence). CDR3 length: 13 residues. Trimming cost V 3 bases and J 4 bases; bases outside gene matches: 1. CDR3 nucleotides: TGTGCCAGCAGCTTCAGGGGGCCAGAGACCCAGTACTTC. It yields the protein CASSFRGPETQYF.

Only a few counts were recorded for this clonotype. The chain is built from TRBV3-1 and TRBJ2-7; 10 bases are a match to TRBD2. V lost 4 bases and J lost 3; bases outside the gene matches: 15. The CDR3 length is 18 residues. CDR1 is LGHDT and CDR2 is YNNKEL in the germline V gene (reference sequence). This chain's CDR3 is CASSLSGGPPRIIYEQYF. The DNA of the CDR3 is TGTGCCAGCAGCCTTAGCGGGGGGCCACCCCGAATTATCTACGAGCAGTACTTC.

The chain employs TRBV15 and TRBJ2-7; 10 bases are a match to TRBD1. The CDR3 runs to 17 residues. Trimming at V came to 0 bases and at J to 6 bases, leaving 11 bases not matched to a gene. Germline values: CDR1 LNHNV, CDR2 YYDKDF (reference sequence). DNA of the CDR3: TGTGCCACCAGCAGAGATAGATGGACAGGGGGAGGCTTCGAGCAGTACTTC. The encoded protein is CATSRDRWTGGGFEQYF.

Many counts were recorded for this clonotype. V gene TRBV5-1 combines with J gene TRBJ1-6; 11 bases map to TRBD1. V shed 5 bases and J 5 bases; nucleotides not matched to a gene: 9. Germline V gives CDR1 SGHRS, CDR2 YFSETQ. The CDR3 runs 17 residues. The CDR3 is CASSTGQGAGNNSPLHF. DNA for the CDR3: TGCGCCAGCAGTACCGGACAGGGGGCCGGGAATAATTCACCCCTCCACTTT.

This clonotype showed up just once. V and J are TRBV19 and TRBJ2-1; possibly TRBD1 for D (5 bases). This CDR3 is built from 15 residues. The ends were cut back, 4 bases at V and 1 base at J, with 11 bases in the middle. Per germline, CDR1 LNHDA and CDR2 SQIVND (reference sequence). CDR3 sequence reads: CASSKVQGSYNEQFF. The DNA for the CDR3 is TGTGCCAGTAGTAAGGTCCAGGGATCCTACAATGAGCAGTTCTTC. Full variable domain (outside the CDR3, taken from reference TRBV19 and TRBJ2-1): DGGITQSPKYLFRKEGQNVTLSCEQNLNHDAMYWYRQDPGQGLRLIYYSQIVNDFQKGDIAEGYSVSREKKESFPLTVTSAQKNPTAFYLCASSKVQGSYNEQFFGPGTRLTVL.

This clonotype appeared once. The CDR3 region is CASSLADRGLGTGELFF. In DNA, the CDR3 is TGTGCCAGCAGTTTGGCCGACAGGGGGCTGGGGACCGGGGAGCTGTTTTTT. This sequence joins TRBV27 and TRBJ2-2; the match to TRBD1 covers 10 bases. This CDR3 is 17 amino acids long. After removal of 3 bases from V and 5 bases from J, the junction contained 9 bases not matched to a gene. Germline CDR1 MNHEY, CDR2 SMNVEV (reference sequence).

In its sample, this clonotype was seen many times. The gene calls are TRBV7-6 and TRBJ1-3, with TRBD1 identical over 8 bases. Germline values: CDR1 SGHVS, CDR2 FNYEAQ. The CDR3 covers 16 residues. The V and J ends lost 1 base and 2 bases, in that order; junction bases with no gene match: 4. This chain's CDR3 is CASSLDPTGAGNTIYF. In DNA, the CDR3 is TGTGCCAGCAGCTTAGACCCGACAGGGGCTGGAAACACCATATATTTT.